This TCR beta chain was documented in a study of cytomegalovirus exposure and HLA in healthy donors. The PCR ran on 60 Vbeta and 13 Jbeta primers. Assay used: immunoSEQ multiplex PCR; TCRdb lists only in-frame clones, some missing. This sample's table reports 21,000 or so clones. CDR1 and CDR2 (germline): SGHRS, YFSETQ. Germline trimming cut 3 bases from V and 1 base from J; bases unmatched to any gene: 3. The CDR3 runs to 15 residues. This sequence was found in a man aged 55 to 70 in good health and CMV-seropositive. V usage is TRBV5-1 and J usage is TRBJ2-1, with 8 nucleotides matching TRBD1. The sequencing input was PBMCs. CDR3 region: CASSSGQVSYNEQFF. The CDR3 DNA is TGCGCCAGCAGCTCGGGACAGGTATCCTACAATGAGCAGTTCTTC.